The text below deals with one T cell receptor (beta chain). The source of the sample is a study of blood T cell repertoires in COVID-19. Study overall: Collection of acute and convalescent COVID-19 samples took place in the United States, Italy and Spain.

This CDR3 is built from 14 residues. Trimming left V 4 bases short and J 1 base short, with 12 bases between. The germline V gene encodes CDR1 SGHRS and CDR2 YFSETQ. Authors' analysis steps: How many nucleated cells were present was estimated from reference gene primer amplification. Sequencing was performed with immunoSEQ multiplex PCR; in TCRdb, only in-frame clones are kept and a portion is missing. The V and J calls and clone size were taken over from that table, and D and trimming were inferred from the DNA. The repertoire consists of a few hundred thousand clones, with about 85% occurring once and the leading ten covering approximately 5%. Residents of about two dozen US areas, aged roughly 18 to 89 years, made up the participants. Cohort 3 recovery required two negative PCRs, clearance, or symptom resolution.

This rearrangement joins TRBV5-1 to TRBJ2-7; the D gene is possibly TRBD2 (6 bases). The sample was PBMCs or T cells enriched from blood (not recorded which). The TCR was taken from a woman aged 30 to 39 who had recovered from COVID-19. CDR3 nucleotide sequence: TGCGCCAGCAGCCCGGACGGGGGTTCCTACGAGCAGTACTTC. This codes for CASSPDGGSYEQYF.